The clone carrying this T cell receptor (beta chain) was observed a few times. Its antigen is not identified. The protocol was immunoSEQ multiplex PCR, while the TCRdb copy is restricted to in-frame clones and leaves out a portion. The table has roughly 11,000 clones, roughly four fifths seen once; the top ten hold approximately 22%. This sample is drawn from a study of cytotoxic CD8 clonotypes in ibrutinib-treated CLL. Study-wide results and caveats: A rise in clonality was seen at ibrutinib response, and a fall back toward baseline was seen at progression. Public clonotypes were rare and shrank or held steady on treatment.

CDR1 and CDR2 (germline): MNHEY, SMNVEV (reference sequence). The V end lost 8 bases, the J end lost 0 bases, and 14 bases lay between the germline ends. The CDR3 consists of 15 residues. The TCR sequence derives from a human donor with chronic lymphocytic leukemia. The specimen comprised PBMCs, sampled at disease progression, from a patient treated with ibrutinib. This chain joins TRBV27 and TRBJ1-5; unclear D gene. The CDR3 bases are TGTGCCAGCGGGCTTTCAGCTTATAGCAATCAGCCCCAGCATTTT. Translated, it gives CASGLSAYSNQPQHF.